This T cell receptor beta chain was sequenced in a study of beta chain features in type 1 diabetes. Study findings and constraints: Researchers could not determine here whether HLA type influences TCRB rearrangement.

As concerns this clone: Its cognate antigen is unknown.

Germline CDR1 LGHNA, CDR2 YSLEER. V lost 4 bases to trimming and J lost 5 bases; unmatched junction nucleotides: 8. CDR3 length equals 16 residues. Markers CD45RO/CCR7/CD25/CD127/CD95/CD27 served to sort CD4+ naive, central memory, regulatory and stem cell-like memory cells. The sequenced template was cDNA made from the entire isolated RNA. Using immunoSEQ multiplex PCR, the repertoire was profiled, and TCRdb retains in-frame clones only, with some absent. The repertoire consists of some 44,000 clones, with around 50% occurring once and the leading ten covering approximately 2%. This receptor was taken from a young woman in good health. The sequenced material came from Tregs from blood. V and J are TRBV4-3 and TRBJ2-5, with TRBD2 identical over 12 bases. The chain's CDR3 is CASSPRLAGEGETQYF. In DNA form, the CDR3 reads TGCGCCAGCAGCCCCAGACTAGCGGGAGAGGGGGAGACCCAGTACTTC.